These 12 T cell receptor beta chains were all obtained from the same sample, sequenced in a study of follicular helper T cells after annual influenza vaccination. Measured with immunoSEQ multiplex PCR; TCRdb has only the in-frame clones, and not every one. This table has some 6,900 clones, around four fifths appearing once. The time point here: 2015-2016 season, 7 days after influenza vaccination. Sequenced here: CXCR5- memory CD4+ T cells sorted from blood, sampled 7 days after influenza vaccination. The receptors shown here come from an adult who received the influenza vaccine.

V gene TRBV5-1 combines with J gene TRBJ1-1; D remains ambiguous. CDR3 length: 14 amino acids. The V gene's germline CDR1 is SGHRS and CDR2 YFSETQ. Between the trimmed V and J ends, which lost 0 bases and 1 base, there was a span of 7 bases. The DNA of the CDR3 is TGCGCCAGCAGCTTGGAACAGACGAACACTGAAGCTTTCTTT. Protein sequence: CASSLEQTNTEAFF.

This clone was observed a single time. The chain recombines TRBV6-4 with TRBJ2-1, with D unclear. The CDR3 loop spans 15 amino acids. In germline, CDR1 is MRHNA, CDR2 SNTAGT. V lost 7 bases and J 1 base, leaving 14 bases between the germline ends. The CDR3 region is CASNPGFLSYNEQFF. CDR3 in DNA: TGTGCCAGCAATCCAGGTTTCTTATCCTACAATGAGCAGTTCTTC.

The genes are TRBV2 and TRBJ2-2, with D possibly matching TRBD2 (5 bases). V was pared by 7 bases and J by 4 bases, with 13 bases between. Germline V lookup: CDR1 SNHLY, CDR2 FYNNEI. The CDR3 covers 14 residues. For the CDR3, the DNA is TGTGCCAGCACGCGTCGGGATGGCACCGGGGAGCTGTTTTTT. It translates to CASTRRDGTGELFF.

This clone has just one count. This chain uses TRBV6-5 with TRBJ2-1; 8 bases agree with TRBD2. This CDR3 is built from 15 residues. Per the germline V gene, CDR1 is MNHEY and CDR2 is SVGAGI. The J segment lost 7 bases and the V segment lost 2 bases, leaving 7 bases of the junction unmatched. CDR3 region: CASSYGGLAGNEQFF. The DNA for the CDR3 is TGTGCCAGCAGTTACGGCGGACTAGCTGGGAATGAGCAGTTCTTC.

The V call is TRBV7-9, the J call TRBJ2-1; TRBD2 agrees at 7 bases. Germline V gives CDR1 SEHNR, CDR2 FQNEAQ (reference sequence). Trimming cost V 4 bases and J 6 bases; bases outside gene matches: 9. This CDR3 comprises 15 residues. Written as DNA, the CDR3 is TGTGCCAGCAGCTACTGGGAGGGCCTGGGCAATGAGCAGTTCTTC. Protein: CASSYWEGLGNEQFF.

The chain uses TRBV19 and TRBJ2-3, with TRBD2 identical over 11 bases. This CDR3 is 18 amino acids long. Germline assignment: CDR1 LNHDA and CDR2 SQIVND (reference sequence). V lost 0 bases, J lost 0 bases, and 5 bases stayed unmatched. The CDR3 DNA follows: TGTGCCAGTAGTATAGACCTAGCGGGGGGACGTAGCACAGATACGCAGTATTTT. Translated, it gives CASSIDLAGGRSTDTQYF. Based on the CDR3 plus reference TRBV19 and TRBJ2-3, the full variable domain is DGGITQSPKYLFRKEGQNVTLSCEQNLNHDAMYWYRQDPGQGLRLIYYSQIVNDFQKGDIAEGYSVSREKKESFPLTVTSAQKNPTAFYLCASSIDLAGGRSTDTQYFGPGTRLTVL.

The rearrangement links TRBV15 to TRBJ2-7; tentatively, D is TRBD2 (7 bases). V lost 3 bases, J lost 4 bases, and 19 bases lay in between. CDR1 and CDR2 (germline): LNHNV, YYDKDF (reference sequence). The CDR3 has 16 residues. The CDR3 bases are TGTGCCACCAGCAGCGACCGCAGGAGGGGGGGGTACGAGCAGTACTTC. It specifies CATSSDRRRGGYEQYF. Full variable domain (outside the CDR3, taken from reference TRBV15 and TRBJ2-7): DAMVIQNPRYQVTQFGKPVTLSCSQTLNHNVMYWYQQKSSQAPKLLFHYYDKDFNNEADTPDNFQSRRPNTSFCFLDIRSPGLGDTAMYLCATSSDRRRGGYEQYFGPGTRLTVT.

This sequence joins TRBV18 and TRBJ2-1, with 12 bases that match TRBD2. J was trimmed by 1 base and V by 3 bases; bases with no gene match: 7. Germline V gene sequence: CDR1 KGHSH, CDR2 LQKENI. The CDR3 extends over 18 amino acids. This chain's CDR3 is CASSPRTSGIASYNEQFF. The CDR3 region has the DNA TGTGCCAGCTCACCGAGGACTAGCGGGATTGCGTCCTACAATGAGCAGTTCTTC.

The chain links TRBV19 to TRBJ2-5; D gene uncertain. Germline V gives CDR1 LNHDA, CDR2 SQIVND (reference sequence). V shed 3 bases and J shed 5 bases, with 16 bases lying between them. The CDR3 is 15 amino acids. DNA for the CDR3: TGTGCCAGTAGTATGACACTCACTCTGGGGGAGACCCAGTACTTC. The encoded protein is CASSMTLTLGETQYF.

CDR3 bases: TGTGCCAGCAGTTCTCCAGGGATGAACACTGAAGCTTTCTTT. Protein: CASSSPGMNTEAFF. This sequence joins TRBV27 and TRBJ1-1; the D gene is possibly TRBD1 (5 bases). The germline CDR1 and CDR2 sequences are MNHEY and SMNVEV (reference sequence). The CDR3 extends over 14 amino acids. Trimming cost V 4 bases and J 0 bases, with 9 bases left between them.

The V gene is TRBV4-1, the J gene TRBJ1-4; D unresolved. Germline V CDR1 and CDR2: MGHRA, YSYEKL. V lost 1 base to trimming and J lost 5 bases, with 11 bases between them. The CDR3 sequence is 15 residues long. The CDR3 region has the DNA TGCGCCAGCAGCCAAGGTTACCAGGAGAATGAAAAACTGTTTTTT. Protein sequence: CASSQGYQENEKLFF.

This clone was seen a few times. The rearrangement joins TRBV6-5 to TRBJ1-5, with D unresolved. Per germline, CDR1 MNHEY and CDR2 SVGAGI. The CDR3 consists of 14 residues. The V gene lost 2 bases and the J gene lost 5 bases, with 10 bases spanning the gap. The CDR3 DNA reads as TGTGCCAGCAGTTACAAACCTGGGGATCAGCCCCAGCATTTT. It specifies CASSYKPGDQPQHF.